The rows below give T cell receptor beta chains drawn from one sample of a study of shared clonotypes between healthy human individuals. TCRdb keeps only in-frame clones here, not all; method: immunoSEQ multiplex PCR. The sample includes hundreds of thousands of clones, 73% seen only once; the top ten take about 10%. Material for sequencing was memory CD4+ T cells sorted from blood. The receptors shown here come from a man aged 25 to 40 in good health. CDR3s include the opening cysteine and the closing phenylalanine or tryptophan. Fields, in order: V gene, J gene, CDR3 protein.

V gene: TRBV28
J gene: TRBJ2-3
CDR3 protein: CASSAPGLSTDTQYF

V gene: TRBV11-2
J gene: TRBJ1-3
CDR3 protein: CASSAGGNTIYF

V gene: TRBV4-3
J gene: TRBJ2-5
CDR3 protein: CASSQDKGRETQYF

V gene: TRBV13
J gene: TRBJ2-7
CDR3 protein: CASSLLYRPSEQYF

V gene: TRBV18
J gene: TRBJ2-5
CDR3 protein: CASSPEWSPRETQYF

V gene: TRBV2
J gene: TRBJ2-7
CDR3 protein: CASSDPRTIYEQYF

V gene: TRBV28
J gene: TRBJ1-4
CDR3 protein: CASSLGGSSNEKLFF

V gene: TRBV21-1
J gene: TRBJ2-7
CDR3 protein: CASSKASAGEQYF

V gene: TRBV5-1
J gene: TRBJ2-7
CDR3 protein: CASSPQSAYEQYF

V gene: TRBV6-5
J gene: TRBJ2-4
CDR3 protein: CASSYSRTLGKNIQYF

V gene: TRBV4-3
J gene: TRBJ2-3
CDR3 protein: CASSQEGGGDTQYF

V gene: TRBV11-2
J gene: TRBJ2-2
CDR3 protein: CASSLVGGLTGELFF

V gene: TRBV28
J gene: TRBJ1-5
CDR3 protein: CASSLAGGRQPQHF

V gene: TRBV13
J gene: TRBJ2-4
CDR3 protein: CASSLRGTDIQYF

V gene: TRBV6-6
J gene: TRBJ1-4
CDR3 protein: CASSLPPGQAEKLFF

V gene: TRBV2
J gene: TRBJ2-7
CDR3 protein: CATHRGNSYEQYF

V gene: TRBV4-2
J gene: TRBJ2-2
CDR3 protein: CASSRPGLSGELFF

V gene: TRBV19
J gene: TRBJ1-5
CDR3 protein: CASEAGSRQPQHF

V gene: TRBV7-6
J gene: TRBJ2-6
CDR3 protein: CASSDRISQSRANVLTF

V gene: TRBV28
J gene: TRBJ2-4
CDR3 protein: CASSLTSGLRSANIQYF

V gene: TRBV15
J gene: TRBJ2-3
CDR3 protein: CATSRDFMAGGVDTQYF

V gene: TRBV7-6
J gene: TRBJ2-2
CDR3 protein: CASSSHIANTGELFF

V gene: TRBV7-8
J gene: TRBJ2-7
CDR3 protein: CASTLSSGLIYEQYF

V gene: TRBV7-8
J gene: TRBJ1-1
CDR3 protein: CASSLRAGGMNTEAFF

V gene: TRBV23-1
J gene: TRBJ1-1
CDR3 protein: CASVPDKGMNTEAFF

V gene: TRBV9
J gene: TRBJ1-1
CDR3 protein: CASSVGGMKTEAFF

V gene: TRBV2
J gene: TRBJ1-1
CDR3 protein: CASADREYTEAFF

V gene: TRBV18
J gene: TRBJ2-5
CDR3 protein: CASSPGTGTFETQYF

V gene: TRBV28
J gene: TRBJ2-7
CDR3 protein: CASSLGSRGVYEQYF

V gene: TRBV5-1
J gene: TRBJ2-1
CDR3 protein: CASSLLGGTSGRGEQFF

V gene: TRBV27
J gene: TRBJ2-7
CDR3 protein: CASSLAGKTYEQYF